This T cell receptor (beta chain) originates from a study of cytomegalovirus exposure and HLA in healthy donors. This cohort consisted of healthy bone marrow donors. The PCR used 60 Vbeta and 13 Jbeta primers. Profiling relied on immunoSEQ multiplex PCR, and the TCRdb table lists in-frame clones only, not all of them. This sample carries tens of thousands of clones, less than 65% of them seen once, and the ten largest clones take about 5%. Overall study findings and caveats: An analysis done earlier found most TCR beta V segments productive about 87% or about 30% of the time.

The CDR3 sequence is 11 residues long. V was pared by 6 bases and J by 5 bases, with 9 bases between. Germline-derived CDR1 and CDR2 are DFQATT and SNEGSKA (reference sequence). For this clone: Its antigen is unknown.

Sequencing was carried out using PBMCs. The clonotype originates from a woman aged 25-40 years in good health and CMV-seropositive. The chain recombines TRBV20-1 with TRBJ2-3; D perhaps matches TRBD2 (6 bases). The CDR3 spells CSASSVDTQYF. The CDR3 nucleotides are TGCAGTGCCTCTAGCGTAGATACGCAGTATTTT.